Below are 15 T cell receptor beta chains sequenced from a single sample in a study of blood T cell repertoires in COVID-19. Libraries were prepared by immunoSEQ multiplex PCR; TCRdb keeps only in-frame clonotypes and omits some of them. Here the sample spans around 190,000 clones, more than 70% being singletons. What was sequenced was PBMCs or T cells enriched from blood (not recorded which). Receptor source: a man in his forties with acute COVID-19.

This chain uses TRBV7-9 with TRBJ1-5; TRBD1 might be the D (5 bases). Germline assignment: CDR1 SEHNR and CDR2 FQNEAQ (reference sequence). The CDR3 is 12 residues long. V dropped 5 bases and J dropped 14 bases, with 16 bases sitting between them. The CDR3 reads CASSLAGGVEHF. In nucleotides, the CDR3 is TGTGCCAGCAGCCTCGCCGGGGGTGTCGAGCATTTT.

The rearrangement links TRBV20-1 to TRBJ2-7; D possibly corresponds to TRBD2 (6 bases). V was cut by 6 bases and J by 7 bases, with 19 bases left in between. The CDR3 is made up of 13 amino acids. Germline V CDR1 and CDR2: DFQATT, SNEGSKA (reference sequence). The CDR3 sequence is CSASRRGLGEQYF. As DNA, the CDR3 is TGCAGTGCGAGTAGGCGGGGTCTGGGAGAGCAGTACTTC.

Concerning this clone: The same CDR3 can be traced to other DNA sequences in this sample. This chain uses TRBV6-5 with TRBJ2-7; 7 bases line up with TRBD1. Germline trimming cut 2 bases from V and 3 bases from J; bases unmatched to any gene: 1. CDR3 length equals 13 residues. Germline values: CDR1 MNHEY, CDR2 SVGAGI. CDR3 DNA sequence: TGTGCCAGCAGTTACCGACAGGGCTACGAGCAGTACTTC. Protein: CASSYRQGYEQYF.

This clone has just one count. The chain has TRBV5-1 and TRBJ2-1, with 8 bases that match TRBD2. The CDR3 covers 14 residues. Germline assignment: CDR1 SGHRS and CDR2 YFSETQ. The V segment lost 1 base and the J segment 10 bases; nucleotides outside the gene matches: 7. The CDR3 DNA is TGCGCCAGCAGCTTGACGGGAGGGCCTCAAGAGCAGTTCTTC. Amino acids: CASSLTGGPQEQFF. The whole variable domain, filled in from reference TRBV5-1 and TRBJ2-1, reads KAGVTQTPRYLIKTRGQQVTLSCSPISGHRSVSWYQQTPGQGLQFLFEYFSETQRNKGNFPGRFSGRQFSNSRSEMNVSTLELGDSALYLCASSLTGGPQEQFFGPGTRLTVL.

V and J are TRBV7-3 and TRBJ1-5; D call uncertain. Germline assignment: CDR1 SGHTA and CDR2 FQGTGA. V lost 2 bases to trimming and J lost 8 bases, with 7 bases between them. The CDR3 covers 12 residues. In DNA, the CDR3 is TGTGCCAGCAGCTTAGACGGGGAGCCCCAGCATTTT. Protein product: CASSLDGEPQHF.

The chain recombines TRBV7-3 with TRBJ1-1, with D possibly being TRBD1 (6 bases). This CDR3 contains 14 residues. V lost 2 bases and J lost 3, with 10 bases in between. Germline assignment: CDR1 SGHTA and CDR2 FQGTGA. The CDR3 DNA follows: TGTGCCAGCAGCTTACGGGGGGCGGACACTGAAGCTTTCTTT. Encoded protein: CASSLRGADTEAFF. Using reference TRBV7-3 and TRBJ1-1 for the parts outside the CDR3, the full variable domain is GAGVSQTPSNKVTEKGKYVELRCDPISGHTALYWYRQSLGQGPEFLIYFQGTGAADDSGLPNDRFFAVRPEGSVSTLKIQRTERGDSAVYLCASSLRGADTEAFFGQGTRLTVV.

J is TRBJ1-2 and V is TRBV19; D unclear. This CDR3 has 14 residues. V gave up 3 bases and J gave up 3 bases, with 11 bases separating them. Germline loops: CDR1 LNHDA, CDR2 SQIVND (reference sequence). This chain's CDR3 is CASSIEGPYYGYTF. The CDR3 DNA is TGTGCCAGTAGTATCGAGGGCCCCTACTATGGCTACACCTTC.

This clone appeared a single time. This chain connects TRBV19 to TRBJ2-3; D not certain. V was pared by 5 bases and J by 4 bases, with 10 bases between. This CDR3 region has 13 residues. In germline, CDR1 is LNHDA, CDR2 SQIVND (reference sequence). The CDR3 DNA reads TGTGCCAGTAGTCTCCGGGTAGCAGATACGCAGTATTTT. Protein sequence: CASSLRVADTQYF. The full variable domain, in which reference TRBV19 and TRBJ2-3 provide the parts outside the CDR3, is DGGITQSPKYLFRKEGQNVTLSCEQNLNHDAMYWYRQDPGQGLRLIYYSQIVNDFQKGDIAEGYSVSREKKESFPLTVTSAQKNPTAFYLCASSLRVADTQYFGPGTRLTVL.

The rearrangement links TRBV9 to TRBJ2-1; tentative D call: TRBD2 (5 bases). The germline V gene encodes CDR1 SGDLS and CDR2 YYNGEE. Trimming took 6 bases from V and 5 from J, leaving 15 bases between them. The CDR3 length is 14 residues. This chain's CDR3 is CASTYGLTDNEQFF. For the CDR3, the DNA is TGTGCCAGCACTTATGGACTCACTGACAATGAGCAGTTCTTC.

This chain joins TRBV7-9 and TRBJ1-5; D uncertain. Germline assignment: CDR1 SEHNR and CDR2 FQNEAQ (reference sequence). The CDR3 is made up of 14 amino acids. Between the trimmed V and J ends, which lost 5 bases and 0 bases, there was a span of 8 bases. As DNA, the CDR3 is TGTGCCAGCAGCGAACTCTATAGCAATCAGCCCCAGCATTTT. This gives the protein CASSELYSNQPQHF.

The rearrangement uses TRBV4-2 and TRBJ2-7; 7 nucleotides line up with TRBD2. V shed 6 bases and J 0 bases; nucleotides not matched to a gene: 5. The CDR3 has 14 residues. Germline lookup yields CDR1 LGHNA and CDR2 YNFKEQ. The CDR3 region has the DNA TGTGCCAGCAGGGATACTAGCGCCTCCTACGAGCAGTACTTC. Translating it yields CASRDTSASYEQYF.

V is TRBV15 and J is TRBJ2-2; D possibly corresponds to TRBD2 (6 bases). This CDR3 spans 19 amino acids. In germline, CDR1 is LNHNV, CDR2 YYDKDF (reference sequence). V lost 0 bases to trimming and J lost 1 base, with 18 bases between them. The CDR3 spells CATSRDLRGAGLNTGELFF. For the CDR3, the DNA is TGTGCCACCAGCAGAGATTTAAGGGGAGCGGGTTTGAACACCGGGGAGCTGTTTTTT. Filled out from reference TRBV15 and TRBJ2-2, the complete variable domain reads DAMVIQNPRYQVTQFGKPVTLSCSQTLNHNVMYWYQQKSSQAPKLLFHYYDKDFNNEADTPDNFQSRRPNTSFCFLDIRSPGLGDTAMYLCATSRDLRGAGLNTGELFFGEGSRLTVL.

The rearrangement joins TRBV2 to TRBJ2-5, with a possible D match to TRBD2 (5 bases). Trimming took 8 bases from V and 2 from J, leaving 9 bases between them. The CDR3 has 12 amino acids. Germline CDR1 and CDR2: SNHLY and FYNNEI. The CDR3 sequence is CASGERQETQYF. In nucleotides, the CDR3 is TGTGCCAGCGGGGAGCGTCAAGAGACCCAGTACTTC.

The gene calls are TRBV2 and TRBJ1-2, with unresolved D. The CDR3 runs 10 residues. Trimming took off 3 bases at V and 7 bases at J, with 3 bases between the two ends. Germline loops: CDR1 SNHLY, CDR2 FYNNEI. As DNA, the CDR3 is TGTGCCAGCAGTGAGGCTGGCTACACCTTC. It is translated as CASSEAGYTF.

The CDR3 here is CASSLAISDGYTF. The CDR3 bases are TGCGCCAGCAGCTTGGCCATCAGCGATGGCTACACCTTC. This rearrangement joins TRBV5-1 to TRBJ1-2; no clear D gene. The V end lost 0 bases, the J end lost 6 bases, and 9 bases lay between the germline ends. The CDR3 covers 13 residues. The germline V gene has CDR1 SGHRS and CDR2 YFSETQ.